This T cell receptor (beta chain) was profiled in a study of cytomegalovirus exposure and HLA in healthy donors. Study results and caveats: Within an earlier analysis, most TCR beta V segments proved productive either about 90% or about 30% of the time. The study flagged some 170 TCR beta chains as cytomegalovirus-associated. A later analysis linked a missense variant in DCLRE1C to the trimming of TCR beta V and J genes.

It was with 60 Vbeta and 13 Jbeta primers that the PCR ran. The repertoire was sequenced with immunoSEQ multiplex PCR; TCRdb's copy has only in-frame clones and lacks some. This sample has some 150,000 clones, with approximately 84% found just once. V was shortened by 6 bases and J by 0 bases, with 11 bases between the two germline ends. The CDR3 length is 15 residues. The germline V gene encodes CDR1 WSHSY and CDR2 SAAADI. Worth noting for this clone: Its target is not known.

The chain joins TRBV10-2 to TRBJ2-2, with D possibly TRBD1 on 5 matching bases. This TCR was recovered from a woman aged 40-49 years in good health and CMV-seronegative. The specimen sequenced was PBMCs. CDR3 in amino acids: CASSPDTSNTGELFF. The CDR3 DNA reads as TGCGCCAGCAGCCCGGACACTTCGAACACCGGGGAGCTGTTTTTT.